This record looks at one TCR beta chain sequence and its context. This CDR3 has 12 residues. The ends were cut back, 5 bases at V and 7 bases at J, with 8 bases in the middle. The germline V gene encodes CDR1 SGHVS and CDR2 FQNEAQ. The data derive from a study of early T cells in non-severe SARS-CoV-2 infection. One entry per CDR3 protein results from TCRdb running MiXCR on the 5' RACE reads. The profile shows over 50,000 distinct CDR3 sequences, 10% to 15% of them singletons. J is TRBJ2-2 and V is TRBV7-8; D remains unclear. The clonotype comes from an adult who was a healthcare worker with PCR-confirmed SARS-CoV-2 infection or an uninfected control (not recorded which). The specimen was whole blood. For the CDR3, the DNA is TGTGCCAGCAGCCCCAAGATCGGGGAGCTGTTTTTT. This gives the protein CASSPKIGELFF.